Each of the 26 T cell receptor beta chains below was sequenced from the same sample in a study of T cells in Graves' hyperthyroidism and ophthalmopathy. Using RNA transcripts as the source, TCR beta CDR3 regions were amplified. Researchers ran a first-round RT-PCR on the TCR CDR3 using the HTBI primer set. MiXCR was run by TCRdb on the multiplex PCR reads, yielding one entry per CDR3 protein. The sample yields about 300,000 distinct CDR3 sequences, over 15% seen once. Sequenced input: blood. These receptors came from a man younger than 40 with Graves' hyperthyroidism.

The chain links TRBV7-9 to TRBJ1-6, with D unclear. Germline V gene sequence: CDR1 SEHNR, CDR2 FQNEAQ (reference sequence). V lost 6 bases and J lost 10, with 13 bases in between. This CDR3 contains 13 residues. The chain's CDR3 is CASRLSNWSPLHF. The CDR3 nucleotides are TGTGCCAGCAGACTCTCCAACTGGTCACCCCTCCACTTT.

There are many counts of this clonotype. The chain recombines TRBV28 with TRBJ2-6; perhaps TRBD2 as D (5 bases). Deletions cut 5 bases from V and 2 bases from J, with 13 bases between. Germline V lookup: CDR1 MDHEN, CDR2 SYDVKM. The CDR3 is 16 residues long. CDR3 region: CASSPDRGAGANVLTF. In DNA, the CDR3 is TGTGCCAGCAGTCCTGACCGGGGTGCTGGGGCCAACGTCCTGACTTTC. The variable domain in full, completed from reference TRBV28 and TRBJ2-6, reads DVKVTQSSRYLVKRTGEKVFLECVQDMDHENMFWYRQDPGLGLRLIYFSYDVKMKEKGDIPEGYSVSREKKERFSLILESASTNQTSMYLCASSPDRGAGANVLTFGAGSRLTVL.

The J gene is TRBJ2-3, the V gene TRBV9, with D possibly being TRBD1 or TRBD2 (6 bases each). CDR1 is SGDLS and CDR2 is YYNGEE in the germline V gene. The CDR3 sequence is 16 residues long. Trimming left V 0 bases short and J 3 bases short, with 14 bases between. The CDR3 region is CASSVEGGVLTDTQYF. In DNA, the CDR3 is TGTGCCAGCAGCGTAGAGGGGGGAGTATTAACAGATACGCAGTATTTT.

The sample holds many counts of this clonotype. This sequence joins TRBV7-2 and TRBJ2-5; possibly TRBD1 or TRBD2 for D (5 bases each). Trimming removed 3 bases at V and 3 bases at J, with 14 bases between. CDR1 SGHTA and CDR2 FQGNSA come from the germline V gene. This CDR3 contains 15 residues. CDR3 residues: CASSLAGTREETQYF. The DNA of the CDR3 is TGTGCCAGCAGCTTGGCCGGGACCAGAGAAGAGACCCAGTACTTC. The full variable domain, rest sourced from reference TRBV7-2 and TRBJ2-5, is GAGVSQSPSNKVTEKGKDVELRCDPISGHTALYWYRQSLGQGLEFLIYFQGNSAPDKSGLPSDRFSAERTGGSVSTLTIQRTQQEDSAVYLCASSLAGTREETQYFGPGTRLLVL.

Of note for this clonotype: A much larger clone is a single base away; this may be a read error. V usage is TRBV12-3 or TRBV12-4 and J usage is TRBJ2-1; 10 positions agree with TRBD2. Judging by the DNA end, TRBJ2-7 fits better; the J call may be wrong. The CDR3 totals 14 residues. For the CDR3, the DNA is TGTGCCAGCAATCCTAGCGGGAGTAACAATGAGCAGTACTTC. Its translation: CASNPSGSNNEQYF.

Ten or more counts support this clonotype. The chain uses TRBV5-1 and TRBJ1-1, with a tentative D call TRBD1 (5 bases). This CDR3 has 15 amino acids. Germline values: CDR1 SGHRS, CDR2 YFSETQ. The V and J ends lost 0 bases and 1 base respectively, with 10 bases between them. CDR3 loop: CASSLGDRGNTEAFF. CDR3 coding DNA: TGCGCCAGCAGCTTGGGCGACAGAGGGAACACTGAAGCTTTCTTT. Full variable domain (rest looked up from reference TRBV5-1 and TRBJ1-1): KAGVTQTPRYLIKTRGQQVTLSCSPISGHRSVSWYQQTPGQGLQFLFEYFSETQRNKGNFPGRFSGRQFSNSRSEMNVSTLELGDSALYLCASSLGDRGNTEAFFGQGTRLTVV.

This clonotype has a count of ten or more. The chain has TRBV20-1 and TRBJ2-4, with 9 bases aligning to TRBD2. The CDR3 is 13 amino acids. V lost 6 bases and J lost 6; bases outside the gene matches: 6. Germline V lookup: CDR1 DFQATT, CDR2 SNEGSKA (reference sequence). Here the CDR3 DNA reads TGCAGTGCCCGTGTTAGCGGGGGAAACATTCAGTACTTC. Translated: CSARVSGGNIQYF.

This clonotype was seen repeatedly, ten times or more. The chain uses TRBV3-1 and TRBJ2-7, with D uncertain. V shed 4 bases and J shed 0 bases, with 7 bases lying between them. This CDR3 is built from 13 residues. Germline CDR1 and CDR2: LGHDT and YNNKEL (reference sequence). CDR3 coding DNA: TGTGCCAGCAGCCCAGCCAGCTCCTACGAGCAGTACTTC. This codes for CASSPASSYEQYF.

In its sample, this clonotype was seen a few times. The chain joins TRBV5-1 to TRBJ2-1; tentatively, D is TRBD2 (5 bases). The germline V gene has CDR1 SGHRS and CDR2 YFSETQ. This CDR3 comprises 15 residues. The V and J ends lost 5 bases and 2 bases respectively, with 14 bases between them. The CDR3 sequence is CASREGSSTYNEQFF. The CDR3 DNA reads as TGCGCCAGCAGAGAGGGTTCAAGTACCTACAATGAGCAGTTCTTC.

The V and J genes are TRBV9 and TRBJ1-1, with D tentatively TRBD1 (6 bases). The CDR3 has 15 residues. V shed 0 bases and J shed 6 bases, with 15 bases lying between them. CDR1 and CDR2 (germline): SGDLS, YYNGEE. In DNA, the CDR3 is TGTGCCAGCAGCGTAGTAGGGGGTCCGGGGGCTGAAGCTTTCTTT. This encodes CASSVVGGPGAEAFF.

In its sample, this clonotype was seen many times. This chain uses TRBV28 with TRBJ2-3; 14 nucleotides agree with TRBD2. Germline V CDR1 and CDR2: MDHEN, SYDVKM. After removal of 5 bases from V and 5 bases from J, the junction contained 6 bases not matched to a gene. This CDR3 has 16 amino acids. In DNA form, the CDR3 reads TGTGCCAGCAGTCCGGGGACTAGCGGGAGACTAGATACGCAGTATTTT. Protein sequence: CASSPGTSGRLDTQYF. The full variable domain, completed using reference TRBV28 and TRBJ2-3, is DVKVTQSSRYLVKRTGEKVFLECVQDMDHENMFWYRQDPGLGLRLIYFSYDVKMKEKGDIPEGYSVSREKKERFSLILESASTNQTSMYLCASSPGTSGRLDTQYFGPGTRLTVL.

The J gene is TRBJ1-1, the V gene TRBV3-1, with D unresolved. Germline V gene sequence: CDR1 LGHDT, CDR2 YNNKEL (reference sequence). The CDR3 contains 14 residues. Trimming pared 1 base from V and 0 bases from J, leaving 6 bases between. CDR3 nucleotides: TGTGCCAGCAGCCAAGGACCGGTGAACACTGAAGCTTTCTTT. Its translation: CASSQGPVNTEAFF. The full variable domain, in which reference TRBV3-1 and TRBJ1-1 provide the parts outside the CDR3, is DTAVSQTPKYLVTQMGNDKSIKCEQNLGHDTMYWYKQDSKKFLKIMFSYNNKELIINETVPNRFSPKSPDKAHLNLHINSLELGDSAVYFCASSQGPVNTEAFFGQGTRLTVV.

CDR3 bases: TGTGCCAGCAGCAACCTCACAGTAGTGGGGGGCTACACCTTC. This gives the protein CASSNLTVVGGYTF. The chain uses TRBV13 and TRBJ1-2, with D uncertain. Germline V gene data show CDR1 as PRHDT and CDR2 as FYEKMQ (reference sequence). V was pared by 5 bases and J by 8 bases, with 18 bases between. The CDR3 is made up of 14 amino acids.

This clonotype showed up just a few times. V usage is TRBV27 and J usage is TRBJ1-5, with a tentative D call TRBD1 (6 bases). Germline V lookup: CDR1 MNHEY, CDR2 SMNVEV (reference sequence). The V gene lost 2 bases and the J gene lost 5 bases, with 16 bases spanning the gap. The CDR3 spans 16 residues. The CDR3: CASSLMFRGLDQPQHF. The CDR3 coding sequence is TGTGCCAGCAGTTTAATGTTTCGGGGGCTAGATCAGCCCCAGCATTTT.

The sample holds many counts of this clonotype. The chain has TRBV12-3 or TRBV12-4 and TRBJ2-5; D might be TRBD2 (6 bases). The V gene lost 1 base and the J gene lost 5 bases, with 8 bases spanning the gap. The length of the CDR3 is 13 residues. The CDR3 bases are TGTGCCAGCAGTTTAGGGCTAGCGGAGACCCAGTACTTC. It specifies CASSLGLAETQYF.

This clonotype was picked up many times. This rearrangement joins TRBV4-2 to TRBJ2-5, with 8 positions matching TRBD1. V gave up 4 bases and J gave up 4 bases; unmatched junction bases: 2. This CDR3 has 13 amino acids. CDR1 LGHNA and CDR2 YNFKEQ come from the germline V gene. The CDR3: CASSPGTGETQYF. The CDR3 nucleotides are TGTGCCAGCAGCCCAGGGACAGGAGAGACCCAGTACTTC.

At least ten counts were recorded for this clonotype. The chain carries TRBV12-3 or TRBV12-4 and TRBJ1-4; D is unclear. V lost 5 bases to trimming and J lost 0 bases, with 1 base between them. CDR3 length: 12 residues. CDR3 DNA: TGTGCCAGCAGTCCAACTAATGAAAAACTGTTTTTT. This translates into CASSPTNEKLFF.

The sample holds many counts of this clonotype. This chain links TRBV6-1 with TRBJ1-5; perhaps TRBD1 as D (6 bases). Per germline, CDR1 MNHNS and CDR2 SASEGT. Trimming shortened V by 6 bases and J by 2 bases, and 14 bases separated the two germline ends. There are 15 residues in the CDR3. The CDR3 coding sequence is TGTGCCAGCAGCCTGGGGGAGGGGGGCAATCAGCCCCAGCATTTT. It codes for CASSLGEGGNQPQHF.

This clonotype was seen repeatedly, ten times or more. The gene calls are TRBV7-2 and TRBJ1-1; tentative D call: TRBD1 (5 bases). The germline gives CDR1 SGHTA, CDR2 FQGNSA. The CDR3 consists of 18 residues. Trimming cost V 5 bases and J 0 bases, with 22 bases left between them. CDR3 nucleotides: TGTGCCAGCAGCCGCCGGTCGGGCCGACAGTTCATGAACACTGAAGCTTTCTTT. It yields the protein CASSRRSGRQFMNTEAFF. Supplemented by reference TRBV7-2 and TRBJ1-1, the full variable domain reads GAGVSQSPSNKVTEKGKDVELRCDPISGHTALYWYRQSLGQGLEFLIYFQGNSAPDKSGLPSDRFSAERTGGSVSTLTIQRTQQEDSAVYLCASSRRSGRQFMNTEAFFGQGTRLTVV.

There are many counts of this clonotype. CDR3 DNA: TGCAGTGCTAGAGATCAGTCCAAAGAGGCGGAGACCCAGTACTTC. Protein sequence: CSARDQSKEAETQYF. This sequence joins TRBV20-1 and TRBJ2-5; D gene uncertain. The germline V gene encodes CDR1 DFQATT and CDR2 SNEGSKA (reference sequence). V shed 0 bases and J shed 5 bases, with 16 bases lying between them. This CDR3 region has 15 residues.

The chain joins TRBV25-1 to TRBJ2-2; possible D gene TRBD1, 5 bases. The ends were cut back, 6 bases at V and 0 bases at J, with 11 bases in the middle. Germline V gives CDR1 MGHDK, CDR2 SYGVNS. There are 15 residues in the CDR3. The CDR3 loop reads CASSPDRANTGELFF. CDR3 nucleotide sequence: TGTGCCAGCAGCCCTGACAGAGCGAACACCGGGGAGCTGTTTTTT.

This clonotype was seen repeatedly, ten times or more. The V gene is TRBV7-2, the J gene TRBJ2-3; 16 bases map to TRBD2. This CDR3 has 15 amino acids. J gave up 3 bases and V 7 bases, and 1 base lay outside the gene matches. Germline V gene data show CDR1 as SGHTA and CDR2 as FQGNSA. In DNA form, the CDR3 reads TGTGCCAGCACGGGACTAGCGGGAGGGACAGATACGCAGTATTTT. Translated: CASTGLAGGTDTQYF.

V gene TRBV4-2 combines with J gene TRBJ2-1; 7 nucleotides agree with TRBD2. J lost 2 bases, V lost 5 bases, and 6 bases had no gene match. CDR3 length equals 15 residues. Germline V gene lookup returns CDR1 LGHNA and CDR2 YNFKEQ. The CDR3 loop reads CASSWSSGAYNEQFF. The DNA for the CDR3 is TGTGCCAGCAGCTGGAGCAGCGGGGCCTACAATGAGCAGTTCTTC.

This chain joins TRBV29-1 and TRBJ2-7, with 8 bases matching TRBD2. Germline V gene data show CDR1 as SQVTM and CDR2 as ANQGSEA. The CDR3 totals 13 residues. V trimming: 7 bases; J trimming: 2 bases; junction bases outside the gene matches: 7. CDR3 nucleotide sequence: TGCAGCGCCATATTGACTAGCGCCTACGAGCAGTACTTC. It specifies CSAILTSAYEQYF.

J is TRBJ2-7 and V is TRBV11-1; the match to TRBD1 covers 10 bases. The CDR3 consists of 16 residues. CDR1 is SGHAT, CDR2 FQDESV, per germline (reference sequence). The V and J ends lost 2 bases and 4 bases, in that order; junction bases with no gene match: 8. The CDR3 DNA sequence: TGTGCCAGCAGCTTAAGGCCAGGGACAGGGGTGTACGAGCAGTACTTC. Translated: CASSLRPGTGVYEQYF. Using reference TRBV11-1 and TRBJ2-7 for the parts outside the CDR3, the full variable domain is EAEVAQSPRYKITEKSQAVAFWCDPISGHATLYWYRQILGQGPELLVQFQDESVVDDSQLPKDRFSAERLKGVDSTLKIQPAELGDSAMYLCASSLRPGTGVYEQYFGPGTRLTVT.

This chain joins TRBV20-1 and TRBJ2-5, with D uncertain. Germline V gene sequence: CDR1 DFQATT, CDR2 SNEGSKA (reference sequence). The CDR3 is 15 residues long. Trimming cost V 3 bases and J 3 bases, with 17 bases left between them. The CDR3, as DNA: TGCAGTGCTAGCCGCCGTGAACTCGCAGAAGAGACCCAGTACTTC. This gives the protein CSASRRELAEETQYF.